The TCR beta chain described here comes from a study of somatic mutations in cytotoxic T cells in rheumatoid arthritis. For the study at large: No treatment had yet been given when patient blood (approximately 29 ml EDTA) was drawn, right after diagnosis.

The study pulled out CD4+ and CD8+ cells with positive magnetic bead selection and then checked their purity by flow cytometry. This table comes from immunoSEQ multiplex PCR, and its TCRdb copy is limited to in-frame clones, with some not included. The sample has about 16,000 clones, about 85% seen once; the top ten hold roughly 9.4%. Notes on this clone: Antigen unknown.

The ends lost 4 bases at V and 4 bases at J; junction bases unmatched: 0. This CDR3 region has 12 residues. Per germline, CDR1 MGHRA and CDR2 YSYEKL. Study conclusions and caveats: Patients with rheumatoid arthritis did not differ significantly from age-matched healthy controls in CD8+ T-cell clonality.

The sequenced sample consisted of CD8+ T cells sorted from blood. The clonotype comes from an adult with rheumatoid arthritis. The chain is built from TRBV4-1 and TRBJ1-2, with 7 bases that match TRBD1. CDR3 in amino acids: CASSRQGYGYTF. The CDR3 DNA follows: TGCGCCAGCAGCCGACAGGGCTATGGCTACACCTTC.